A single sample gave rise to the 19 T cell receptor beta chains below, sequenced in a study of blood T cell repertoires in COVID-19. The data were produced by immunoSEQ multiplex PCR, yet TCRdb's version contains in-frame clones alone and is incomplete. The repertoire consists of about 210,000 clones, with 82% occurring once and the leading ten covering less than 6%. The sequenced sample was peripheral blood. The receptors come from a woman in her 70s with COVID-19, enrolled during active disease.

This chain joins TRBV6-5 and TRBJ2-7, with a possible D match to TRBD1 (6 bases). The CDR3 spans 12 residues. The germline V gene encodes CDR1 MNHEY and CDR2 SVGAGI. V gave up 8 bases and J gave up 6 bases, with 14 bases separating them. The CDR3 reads CASRYRVGEQYF. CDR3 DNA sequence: TGTGCCAGCCGGTACAGGGTGGGCGAGCAGTACTTC.

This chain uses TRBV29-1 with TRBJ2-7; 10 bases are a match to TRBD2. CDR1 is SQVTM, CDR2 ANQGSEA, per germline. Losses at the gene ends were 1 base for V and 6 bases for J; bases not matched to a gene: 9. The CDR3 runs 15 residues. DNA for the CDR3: TGCAGCGTTGAAGTAGGAGCGGGAGGGCCTATCGAGCAGTACTTC. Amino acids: CSVEVGAGGPIEQYF.

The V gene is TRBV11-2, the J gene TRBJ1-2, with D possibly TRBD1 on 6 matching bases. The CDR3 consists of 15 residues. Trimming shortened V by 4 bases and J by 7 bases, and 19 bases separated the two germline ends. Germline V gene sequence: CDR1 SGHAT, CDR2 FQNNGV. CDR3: CASSSIKRTVPGYTF. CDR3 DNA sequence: TGTGCCAGCAGCTCGATAAAGCGGACAGTCCCTGGCTACACCTTC.

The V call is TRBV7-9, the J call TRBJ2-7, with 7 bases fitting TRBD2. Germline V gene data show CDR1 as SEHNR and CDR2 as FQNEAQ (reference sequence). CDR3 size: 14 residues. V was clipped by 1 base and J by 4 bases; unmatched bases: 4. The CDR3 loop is CASSLGGRGYEQYF. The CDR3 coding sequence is TGTGCCAGCAGCTTAGGCGGGAGAGGTTACGAGCAGTACTTC.

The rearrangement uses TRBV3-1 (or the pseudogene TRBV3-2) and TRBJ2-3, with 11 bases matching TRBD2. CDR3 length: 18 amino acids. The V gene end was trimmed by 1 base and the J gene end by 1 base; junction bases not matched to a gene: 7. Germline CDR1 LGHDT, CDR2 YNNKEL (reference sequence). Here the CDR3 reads CASSQAPSGRRRTDTQYF. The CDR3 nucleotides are TGTGCCAGCAGCCAAGCTCCTAGCGGGAGGCGTCGCACAGATACGCAGTATTTT.

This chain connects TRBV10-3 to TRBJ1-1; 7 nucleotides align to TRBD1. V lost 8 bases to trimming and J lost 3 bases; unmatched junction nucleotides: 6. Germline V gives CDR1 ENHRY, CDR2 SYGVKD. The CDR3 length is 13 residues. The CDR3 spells CAILGDSYTEAFF. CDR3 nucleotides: TGTGCCATCCTAGGGGACAGCTACACTGAAGCTTTCTTT.

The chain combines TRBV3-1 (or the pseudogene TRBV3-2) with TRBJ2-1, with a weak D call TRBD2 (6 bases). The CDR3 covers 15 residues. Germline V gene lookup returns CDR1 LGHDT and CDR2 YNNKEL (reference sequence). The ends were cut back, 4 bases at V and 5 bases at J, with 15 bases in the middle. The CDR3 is CASSRRGGDNNEQFF. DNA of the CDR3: TGTGCCAGCAGCCGGAGGGGCGGAGACAACAATGAGCAGTTCTTC.

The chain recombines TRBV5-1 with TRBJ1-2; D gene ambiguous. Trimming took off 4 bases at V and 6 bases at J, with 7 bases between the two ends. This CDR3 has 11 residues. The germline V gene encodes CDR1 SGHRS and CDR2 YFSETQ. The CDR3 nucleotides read TGCGCCAGCAGCCCAGGCCATGGCTACACCTTC. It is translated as CASSPGHGYTF.

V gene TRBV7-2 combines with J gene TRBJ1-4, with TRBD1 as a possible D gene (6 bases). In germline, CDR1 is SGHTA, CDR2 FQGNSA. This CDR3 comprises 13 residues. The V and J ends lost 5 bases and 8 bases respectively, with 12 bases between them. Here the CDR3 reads CASSPTGMEKLFF. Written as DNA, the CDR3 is TGTGCCAGCAGCCCAACAGGGATGGAAAAACTGTTTTTT.

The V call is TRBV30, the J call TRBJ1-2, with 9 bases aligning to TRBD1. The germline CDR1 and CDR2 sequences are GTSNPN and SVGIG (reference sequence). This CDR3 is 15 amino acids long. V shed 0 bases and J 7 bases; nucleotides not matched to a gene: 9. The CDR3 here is CAWSVNTGGASGYTF. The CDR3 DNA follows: TGTGCCTGGAGTGTAAATACAGGGGGCGCGAGTGGCTACACCTTC.

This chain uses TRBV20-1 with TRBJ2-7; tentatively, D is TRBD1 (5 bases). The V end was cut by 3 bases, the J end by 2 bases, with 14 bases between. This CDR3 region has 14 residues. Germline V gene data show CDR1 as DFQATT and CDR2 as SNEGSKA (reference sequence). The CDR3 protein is CSASQAGRPYEQYF. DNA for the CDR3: TGCAGTGCTAGTCAGGCAGGGCGCCCCTACGAGCAGTACTTC.

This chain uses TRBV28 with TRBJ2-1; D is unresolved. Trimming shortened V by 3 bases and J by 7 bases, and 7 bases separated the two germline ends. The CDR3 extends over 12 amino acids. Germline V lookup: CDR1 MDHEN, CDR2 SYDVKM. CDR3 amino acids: CASSLSRNEQFF. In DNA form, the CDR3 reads TGTGCCAGCAGTTTGTCGCGGAATGAGCAGTTCTTC.

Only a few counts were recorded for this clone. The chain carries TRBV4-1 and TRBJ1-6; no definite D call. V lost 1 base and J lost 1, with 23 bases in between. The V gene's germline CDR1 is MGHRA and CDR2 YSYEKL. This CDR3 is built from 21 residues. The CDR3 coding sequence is TGCGCCAGCAGCCAAGGTGGGCCCGGAGGGCCGCTACAGTCCTATAATTCACCCCTCCACTTT. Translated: CASSQGGPGGPLQSYNSPLHF.

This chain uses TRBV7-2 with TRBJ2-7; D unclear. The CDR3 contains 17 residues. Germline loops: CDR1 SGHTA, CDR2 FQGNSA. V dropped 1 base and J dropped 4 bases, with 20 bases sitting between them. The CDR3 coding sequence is TGTGCCAGCAGCTTAGGACTCCCTAGGTCCTTACCTTACGAGCAGTACTTC. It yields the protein CASSLGLPRSLPYEQYF.

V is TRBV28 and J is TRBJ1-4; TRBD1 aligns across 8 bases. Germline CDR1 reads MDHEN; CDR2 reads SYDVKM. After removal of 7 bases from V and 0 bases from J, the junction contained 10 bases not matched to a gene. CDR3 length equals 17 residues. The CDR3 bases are TGTGCCAGCAATGACAGGGGAAGGGCGGCAACTAATGAAAAACTGTTTTTT. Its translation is CASNDRGRAATNEKLFF. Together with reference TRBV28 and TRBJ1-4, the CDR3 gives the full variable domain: DVKVTQSSRYLVKRTGEKVFLECVQDMDHENMFWYRQDPGLGLRLIYFSYDVKMKEKGDIPEGYSVSREKKERFSLILESASTNQTSMYLCASNDRGRAATNEKLFFGSGTQLSVL.

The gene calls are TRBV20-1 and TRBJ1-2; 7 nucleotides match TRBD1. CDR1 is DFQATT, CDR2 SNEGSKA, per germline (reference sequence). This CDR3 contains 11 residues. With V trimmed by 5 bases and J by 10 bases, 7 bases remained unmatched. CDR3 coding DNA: TGCAGTGCTGGGGACAGTCTTATCTACACCTTC. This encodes CSAGDSLIYTF.

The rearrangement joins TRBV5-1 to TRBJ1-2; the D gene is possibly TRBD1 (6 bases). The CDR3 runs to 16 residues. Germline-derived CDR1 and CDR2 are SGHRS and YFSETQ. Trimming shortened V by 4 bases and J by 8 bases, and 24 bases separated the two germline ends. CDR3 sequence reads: CASSPNDLGAGEGYTF. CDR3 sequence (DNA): TGCGCCAGCAGCCCAAACGATCTCGGGGCAGGGGAAGGCTACACCTTC.

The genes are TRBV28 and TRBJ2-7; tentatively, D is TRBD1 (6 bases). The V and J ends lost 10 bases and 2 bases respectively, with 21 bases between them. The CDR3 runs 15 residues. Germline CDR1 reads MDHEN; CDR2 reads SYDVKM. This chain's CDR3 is CATSKGVAGTYEQYF. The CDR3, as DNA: TGTGCCACCTCCAAGGGGGTGGCAGGGACCTACGAGCAGTACTTC.

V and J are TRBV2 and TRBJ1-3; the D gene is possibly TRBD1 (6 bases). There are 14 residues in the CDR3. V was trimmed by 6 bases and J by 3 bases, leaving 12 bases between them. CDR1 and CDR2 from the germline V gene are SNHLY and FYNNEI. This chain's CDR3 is CASSPGTIGNTIYF. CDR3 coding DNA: TGTGCCAGCAGCCCCGGGACAATTGGAAACACCATATATTTT.